The source of this T cell receptor (beta chain) is a study of blood T cell repertoires in COVID-19. Whole-study context: The United States, Italy and Spain supplied acute and convalescent COVID-19 samples.

V shed 5 bases and J shed 3 bases, with 12 bases lying between them. CDR3 length equals 14 residues. Per germline, CDR1 SGHTS and CDR2 YDEGEE. How the authors handled the data: Reference gene primer amplification yielded estimated nucleated cell counts. TCRdb keeps only in-frame clones here, not all; method: immunoSEQ multiplex PCR. The D gene and trimming were derived from the DNA, and the V and J assignments and clone size from that table. The sample consists of about 68,000 clones, 70% to 90% of them appearing once. The chain employs TRBV5-8 and TRBJ1-5; TRBD1 is a possible D gene (6 bases). The receptor was derived from a man aged 25-45 years with acute or convalescent COVID-19. The sequencing input was peripheral blood. The CDR3 DNA is TGTGCCAGCAGGCGCAGGGACAACAATCAGCCCCAGCATTTT. It is translated as CASRRRDNNQPQHF.